The sequence of this T cell receptor beta chain was determined in a study of cytomegalovirus exposure and HLA in healthy donors. Study-wide findings and caveats: With high specificity and sensitivity, the classifier reportedly diagnosed cytomegalovirus status.

Comments on this clone: Its antigen is unidentified.

The table came from immunoSEQ multiplex PCR; TCRdb's copy has only in-frame clones and leaves some out. The sample has 86,000 or so clones, 90% to 96% seen once. V was clipped by 1 base and J by 4 bases; unmatched bases: 6. The CDR3 has 17 amino acids. CDR1 SGHNT and CDR2 YYREEE come from the germline V gene (reference sequence). The chain links TRBV5-4 to TRBJ2-1; 12 bases fit TRBD2. The sequenced material came from PBMCs. This TCR came from a man aged 18-30 years in good health and CMV-seropositive. The CDR3 here is CASSLFRTSGKYNEQFF. CDR3 sequence (DNA): TGTGCCAGCAGCTTGTTCCGGACTAGCGGGAAATACAATGAGCAGTTCTTC.